These T cell receptor beta chains were read from a single sample in a study of T cell responses to AZD1222 COVID-19 vaccine. The protocol was immunoSEQ multiplex PCR, while the TCRdb copy is restricted to in-frame clones and leaves out a portion. Altogether approximately 71,000 clones are present, 88% being singletons, with the ten largest covering 7.8%. Sequences were derived from peripheral blood, sampled on day 0 of AZD1222 vaccination. All receptors come from an adult in good health. Both conserved end residues are part of each CDR3. Fields, in order: V gene, clone size, D gene, J gene, CDR3 protein, CDR3 DNA. A D gene is named only where the DNA matches it firmly. Size tells how often a clone was seen (once, few, many) or the class of an expanded clone, and some rows leave it out.

v_call: TRBV19
clone_size: once
d_call: NA
j_call: TRBJ1-4
cdr3_aa: CATRRLFQENEKLFF
cdr3_nt: TGTGCCACCAGGAGACTTTTTCAGGAAAATGAAAAACTGTTTTTT

v_call: TRBV6-5
clone_size: NA
d_call: NA
j_call: TRBJ2-1
cdr3_aa: CASSYSPAGEQFF
cdr3_nt: TGTGCCAGCAGTTACTCCCCAGCCGGTGAGCAGTTCTTC

v_call: TRBV30
clone_size: NA
d_call: NA
j_call: TRBJ1-4
cdr3_aa: CAWSVSPTVGEKLFF
cdr3_nt: TGTGCCTGGAGTGTATCCCCCACAGTGGGCGAAAAACTGTTTTTT

v_call: TRBV2
clone_size: NA
d_call: TRBD2
j_call: TRBJ2-5
cdr3_aa: CASSVSGLAGQETQYF
cdr3_nt: TGTGCCAGCAGTGTCTCCGGACTAGCGGGCCAAGAGACCCAGTACTTC

v_call: TRBV5-5
clone_size: NA
d_call: TRBD1
j_call: TRBJ1-2
cdr3_aa: CASSLPRMTGIYGYTF
cdr3_nt: TGTGCCAGCAGCTTGCCCAGGATGACAGGGATCTATGGCTACACCTTC

v_call: TRBV5-4
clone_size: few
d_call: NA
j_call: TRBJ1-2
cdr3_aa: CASSLGTEYGYTF
cdr3_nt: TGTGCCAGCAGCTTAGGGACGGAGTATGGCTACACCTTC

v_call: TRBV28
clone_size: NA
d_call: NA
j_call: TRBJ1-1
cdr3_aa: CASSLGQPQMAEAFF
cdr3_nt: TGTGCCAGCAGTTTAGGACAACCACAAATGGCGGAAGCTTTCTTT

v_call: TRBV24-1
clone_size: NA
d_call: NA
j_call: TRBJ1-2
cdr3_aa: CATSDFSVNYGYTF
cdr3_nt: TGTGCCACCAGTGATTTCTCGGTTAACTATGGCTACACCTTC

v_call: TRBV10-2
clone_size: NA
d_call: NA
j_call: TRBJ1-3
cdr3_aa: CASSESVAHSGNTIYF
cdr3_nt: TGCGCCAGCAGTGAGTCGGTGGCCCACTCTGGAAACACCATATATTTT

v_call: TRBV28
clone_size: NA
d_call: TRBD1
j_call: TRBJ2-7
cdr3_aa: CASSYTGGYSYEQYF
cdr3_nt: TGTGCCAGCAGTTATACAGGGGGGTACTCCTACGAGCAGTACTTC

v_call: TRBV19
clone_size: NA
d_call: NA
j_call: TRBJ1-4
cdr3_aa: CASSTGRTNEKLFF
cdr3_nt: TGTGCCAGTTCAACAGGGCGGACTAATGAAAAACTGTTTTTT

v_call: TRBV6-5
clone_size: NA
d_call: TRBD2
j_call: TRBJ2-7
cdr3_aa: CASSRGTSGYEQYF
cdr3_nt: TGTGCCAGCAGCAGAGGGACTAGCGGTTACGAGCAGTACTTC

v_call: TRBV12-3/TRBV12-4
clone_size: NA
d_call: NA
j_call: TRBJ1-1
cdr3_aa: CASRDQWSTEAFF
cdr3_nt: TGTGCCAGCAGGGATCAGTGGAGCACTGAAGCTTTCTTT

v_call: TRBV10-3
clone_size: NA
d_call: NA
j_call: TRBJ1-2
cdr3_aa: CAISDNGTPNYGYTF
cdr3_nt: TGTGCCATCAGTGATAATGGGACACCTAACTATGGCTACACCTTC

v_call: TRBV5-1
clone_size: NA
d_call: NA
j_call: TRBJ2-2
cdr3_aa: CASSLWRENTGELFF
cdr3_nt: TGCGCCAGCAGCTTGTGGCGGGAGAACACCGGGGAGCTGTTTTTT

v_call: TRBV25-1
clone_size: NA
d_call: NA
j_call: TRBJ1-1
cdr3_aa: CASSPMEGGTEAFF
cdr3_nt: TGTGCCAGCAGTCCCATGGAGGGGGGCACTGAAGCTTTCTTT

v_call: TRBV7-2
clone_size: NA
d_call: TRBD1
j_call: TRBJ2-1
cdr3_aa: CASSFDRGNEQFF
cdr3_nt: TGTGCCAGCAGCTTTGACAGGGGGAATGAGCAGTTCTTC

v_call: TRBV5-1
clone_size: once
d_call: NA
j_call: TRBJ2-3
cdr3_aa: CASSSPTDTQYF
cdr3_nt: TGCGCCAGCAGCTCCCCCACAGATACGCAGTATTTT

v_call: TRBV7-6
clone_size: NA
d_call: TRBD2
j_call: TRBJ2-3
cdr3_aa: CASSLTSGETDTQYF
cdr3_nt: TGTGCCAGCAGCTTGACTAGCGGGGAGACAGATACGCAGTATTTT

v_call: TRBV3-1/TRBV3-2
clone_size: NA
d_call: TRBD1
j_call: TRBJ2-1
cdr3_aa: CASSQGTGPRNEQFF
cdr3_nt: TGTGCCAGCAGCCAGGGGACAGGGCCTAGGAATGAGCAGTTCTTC

v_call: TRBV20-1
clone_size: NA
d_call: NA
j_call: TRBJ1-1
cdr3_aa: CSGRQVPHAFF
cdr3_nt: TGCAGTGGACGCCAGGTCCCACACGCTTTCTTT

v_call: TRBV5-1
clone_size: NA
d_call: NA
j_call: TRBJ2-4
cdr3_aa: CASSLFVAGSIQYF
cdr3_nt: TGCGCCAGCAGCTTGTTTGTCGCAGGGTCCATTCAGTACTTC

v_call: TRBV5-6
clone_size: NA
d_call: NA
j_call: TRBJ2-6
cdr3_aa: CASSLGPALGANVLTF
cdr3_nt: TGTGCCAGCAGCCTAGGGCCCGCTTTGGGGGCCAACGTCCTGACTTTC

v_call: TRBV19
clone_size: NA
d_call: TRBD1
j_call: TRBJ1-2
cdr3_aa: CASSPPYGTGNYGYTF
cdr3_nt: TGTGCCAGTAGTCCACCCTACGGGACAGGGAACTATGGCTACACCTTC

v_call: TRBV6-5
clone_size: NA
d_call: NA
j_call: TRBJ1-3
cdr3_aa: CASLQGNTIYF
cdr3_nt: TGTGCCAGTCTTCAGGGAAACACCATATATTTT

v_call: TRBV10-1
clone_size: NA
d_call: TRBD2
j_call: TRBJ2-7
cdr3_aa: CASSGTSGPSYEQYF
cdr3_nt: TGCGCCAGCTCGGGGACTAGCGGCCCTTCCTACGAGCAGTACTTC

v_call: TRBV9
clone_size: NA
d_call: TRBD1
j_call: TRBJ1-3
cdr3_aa: CASSVDRGRGNTIYF
cdr3_nt: TGTGCCAGCAGCGTCGACAGGGGTCGGGGAAACACCATATATTTT

v_call: TRBV11-1
clone_size: once
d_call: NA
j_call: TRBJ2-1
cdr3_aa: CASSYRTNNEQFF
cdr3_nt: TGTGCCAGCAGCTATCGGACCAACAATGAGCAGTTCTTC

v_call: TRBV3-1/TRBV3-2
clone_size: NA
d_call: NA
j_call: TRBJ1-5
cdr3_aa: CASSQDKANQPQHF
cdr3_nt: TGTGCCAGCAGCCAAGATAAGGCTAATCAGCCCCAGCATTTT

v_call: TRBV15
clone_size: NA
d_call: NA
j_call: TRBJ1-5
cdr3_aa: CATSTLGGQPQHF
cdr3_nt: TGTGCCACCAGCACCCTCGGAGGCCAGCCCCAGCATTTT

v_call: TRBV30
clone_size: NA
d_call: TRBD1
j_call: TRBJ1-2
cdr3_aa: CASGGSYGYTF
cdr3_nt: TGTGCCTCAGGGGGCAGCTATGGCTACACCTTC

v_call: TRBV27
clone_size: NA
d_call: NA
j_call: TRBJ2-6
cdr3_aa: CASSFSPGANVLTF
cdr3_nt: TGTGCCAGCAGTTTTTCGCCTGGGGCCAACGTCCTGACTTTC

v_call: TRBV5-4
clone_size: NA
d_call: NA
j_call: TRBJ1-5
cdr3_aa: CASSSGGNQPQHF
cdr3_nt: TGTGCCAGCAGCTCCGGGGGCAATCAGCCCCAGCATTTT

v_call: TRBV2
clone_size: NA
d_call: NA
j_call: TRBJ1-6
cdr3_aa: CASRVSYNSPLHF
cdr3_nt: TGTGCCAGCAGGGTCTCCTATAATTCACCCCTCCACTTT

v_call: TRBV5-8
clone_size: NA
d_call: TRBD1
j_call: TRBJ2-3
cdr3_aa: CASSLERTGSTDTQYF
cdr3_nt: TGTGCCAGCAGCTTGGAGAGGACAGGGAGCACAGATACGCAGTATTTT

v_call: TRBV10-1
clone_size: NA
d_call: NA
j_call: TRBJ2-2
cdr3_aa: CASSDPGQPTGELFF
cdr3_nt: TGCGCCAGCAGTGACCCTGGACAGCCGACCGGGGAGCTGTTTTTT

v_call: TRBV18
clone_size: NA
d_call: NA
j_call: TRBJ2-2
cdr3_aa: CASSLVAKSNTGELFF
cdr3_nt: TGTGCCAGCTCCCTCGTAGCGAAGAGCAACACCGGGGAGCTGTTTTTT

v_call: TRBV7-7
clone_size: NA
d_call: TRBD2
j_call: TRBJ2-5
cdr3_aa: CASSPQLAGTKETQYF
cdr3_nt: TGTGCCAGCAGTCCTCAACTAGCGGGAACGAAAGAGACCCAGTACTTC

v_call: TRBV3-1/TRBV3-2
clone_size: NA
d_call: NA
j_call: TRBJ1-3
cdr3_aa: CASSLDRFSGNTIYF
cdr3_nt: TGTGCCAGCAGCCTCGACAGGTTCTCTGGAAACACCATATATTTT

v_call: TRBV4-2
clone_size: NA
d_call: NA
j_call: TRBJ2-1
cdr3_aa: CASSQDGGPYNEQFF
cdr3_nt: TGTGCCAGCAGCCAAGATGGGGGCCCCTACAATGAGCAGTTCTTC

v_call: TRBV11-2
clone_size: NA
d_call: TRBD2
j_call: TRBJ2-2
cdr3_aa: CASSLLAGANTGELFF
cdr3_nt: TGTGCCAGCAGCTTGCTAGCGGGAGCGAACACCGGGGAGCTGTTTTTT